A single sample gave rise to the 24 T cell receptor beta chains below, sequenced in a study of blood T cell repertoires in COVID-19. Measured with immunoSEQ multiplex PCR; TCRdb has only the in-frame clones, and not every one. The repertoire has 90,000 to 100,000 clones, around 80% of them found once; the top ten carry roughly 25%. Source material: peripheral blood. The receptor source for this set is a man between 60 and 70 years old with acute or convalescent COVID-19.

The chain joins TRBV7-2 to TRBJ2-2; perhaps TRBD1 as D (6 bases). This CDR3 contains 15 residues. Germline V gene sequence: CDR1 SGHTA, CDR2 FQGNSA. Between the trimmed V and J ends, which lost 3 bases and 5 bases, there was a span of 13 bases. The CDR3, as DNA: TGTGCCAGCAGCTTTGGGGGCCGGTCTACCGGGGAGCTGTTTTTT. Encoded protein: CASSFGGRSTGELFF.

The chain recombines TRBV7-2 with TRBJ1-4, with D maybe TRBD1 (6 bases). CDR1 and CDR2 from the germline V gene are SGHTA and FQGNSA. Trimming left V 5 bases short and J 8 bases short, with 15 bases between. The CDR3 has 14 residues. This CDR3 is CASSPQGYGEKLFF. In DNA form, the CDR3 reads TGTGCCAGCAGCCCACAGGGTTATGGAGAAAAACTGTTTTTT.

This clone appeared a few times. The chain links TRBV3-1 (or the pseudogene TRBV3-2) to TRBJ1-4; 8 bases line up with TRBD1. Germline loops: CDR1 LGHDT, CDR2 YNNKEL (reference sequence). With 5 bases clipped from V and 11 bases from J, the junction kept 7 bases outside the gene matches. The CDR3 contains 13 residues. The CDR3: CASSRQGRRKLFF. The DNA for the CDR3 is TGTGCCAGCAGCAGACAGGGGCGTAGGAAACTGTTTTTT.

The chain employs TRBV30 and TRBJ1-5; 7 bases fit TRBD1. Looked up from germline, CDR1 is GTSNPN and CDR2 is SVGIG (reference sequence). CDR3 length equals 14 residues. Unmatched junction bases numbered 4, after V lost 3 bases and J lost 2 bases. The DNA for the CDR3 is TGTGCCTGGAGGGAAGGGGGCGGCAATCAGCCCCAGCATTTT. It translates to CAWREGGGNQPQHF.

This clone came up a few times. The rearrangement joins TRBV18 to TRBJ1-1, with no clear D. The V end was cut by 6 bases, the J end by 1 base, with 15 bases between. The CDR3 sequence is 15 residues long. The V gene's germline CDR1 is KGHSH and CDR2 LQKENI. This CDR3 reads CASSRNRGENTEAFF. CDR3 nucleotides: TGTGCCAGCTCCCGAAACCGGGGAGAGAACACTGAAGCTTTCTTT. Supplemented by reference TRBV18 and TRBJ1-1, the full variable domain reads NAGVMQNPRHLVRRRGQEARLRCSPMKGHSHVYWYRQLPEEGLKFMVYLQKENIIDESGMPKERFSAEFPKEGPSILRIQQVVRGDSAAYFCASSRNRGENTEAFFGQGTRLTVV.

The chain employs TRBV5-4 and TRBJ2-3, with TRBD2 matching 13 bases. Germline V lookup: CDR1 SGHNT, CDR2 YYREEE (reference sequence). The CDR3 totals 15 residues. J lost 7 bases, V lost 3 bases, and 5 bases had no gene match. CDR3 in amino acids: CASSSPGLAGNTQYF. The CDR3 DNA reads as TGTGCCAGCAGCTCGCCGGGACTAGCGGGGAATACGCAGTATTTT.

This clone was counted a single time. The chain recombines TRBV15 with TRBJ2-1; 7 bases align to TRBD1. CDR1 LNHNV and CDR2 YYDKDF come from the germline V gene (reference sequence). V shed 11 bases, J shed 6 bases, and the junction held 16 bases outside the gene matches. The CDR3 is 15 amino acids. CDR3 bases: TGTGCCGTCGAGAAGACAGGGTTGCATCCCAATGAGCAGTTCTTC. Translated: CAVEKTGLHPNEQFF.

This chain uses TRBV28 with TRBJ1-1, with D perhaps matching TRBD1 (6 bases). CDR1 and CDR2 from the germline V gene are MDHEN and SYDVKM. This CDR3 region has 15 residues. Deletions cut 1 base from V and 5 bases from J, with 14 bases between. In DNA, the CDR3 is TGTGCCAGCAGTTTATTAATAGGGGGACAAACTGAAGCTTTCTTT. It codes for CASSLLIGGQTEAFF.

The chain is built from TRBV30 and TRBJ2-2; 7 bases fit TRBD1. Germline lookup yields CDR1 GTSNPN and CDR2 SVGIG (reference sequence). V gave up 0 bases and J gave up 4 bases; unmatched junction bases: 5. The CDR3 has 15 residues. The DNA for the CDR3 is TGTGCCTGGAGTGTACAGGACAGGAGCACCGGGGAGCTGTTTTTT. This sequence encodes CAWSVQDRSTGELFF.

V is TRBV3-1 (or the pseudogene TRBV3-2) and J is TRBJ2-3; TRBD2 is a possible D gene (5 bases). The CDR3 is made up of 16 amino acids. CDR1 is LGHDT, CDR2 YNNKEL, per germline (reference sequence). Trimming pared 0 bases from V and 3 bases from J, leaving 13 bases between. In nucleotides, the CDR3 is TGTGCCAGCAGCCAAGATCGTCGCGGGTCTACAGATACGCAGTATTTT. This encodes CASSQDRRGSTDTQYF.

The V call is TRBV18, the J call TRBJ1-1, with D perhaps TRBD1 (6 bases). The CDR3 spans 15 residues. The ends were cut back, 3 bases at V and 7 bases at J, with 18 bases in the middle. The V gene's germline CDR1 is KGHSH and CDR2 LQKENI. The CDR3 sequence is CASSPALGGDNEAFF. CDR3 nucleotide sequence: TGTGCCAGCTCACCCGCCTTAGGGGGAGATAATGAAGCTTTCTTT.

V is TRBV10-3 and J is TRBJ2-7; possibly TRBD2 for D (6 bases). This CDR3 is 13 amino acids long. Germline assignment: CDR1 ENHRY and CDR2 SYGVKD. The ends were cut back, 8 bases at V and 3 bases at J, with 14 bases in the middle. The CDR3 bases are TGTGCCATCGGCTATGGGGGGTTCTACGAGCAGTACTTC. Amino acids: CAIGYGGFYEQYF.

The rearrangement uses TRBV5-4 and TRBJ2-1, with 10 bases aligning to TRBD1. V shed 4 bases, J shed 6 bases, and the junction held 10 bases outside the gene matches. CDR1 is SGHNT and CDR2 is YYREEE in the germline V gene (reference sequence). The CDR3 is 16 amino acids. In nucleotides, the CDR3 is TGTGCCAGCAGCAATCGGGACAGGGGTGTCTCCAATGAGCAGTTCTTC. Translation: CASSNRDRGVSNEQFF.

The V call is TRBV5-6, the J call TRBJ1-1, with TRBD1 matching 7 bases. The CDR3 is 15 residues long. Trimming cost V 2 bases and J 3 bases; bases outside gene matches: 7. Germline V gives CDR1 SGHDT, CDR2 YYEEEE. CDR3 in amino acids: CASSFLGQAHTEAFF. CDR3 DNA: TGTGCCAGCAGCTTTCTAGGACAGGCCCACACTGAAGCTTTCTTT.

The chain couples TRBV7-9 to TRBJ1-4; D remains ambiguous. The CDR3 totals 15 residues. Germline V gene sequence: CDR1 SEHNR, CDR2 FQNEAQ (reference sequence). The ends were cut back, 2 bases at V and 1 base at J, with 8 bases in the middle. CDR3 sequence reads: CASSLQTGTNEKLFF. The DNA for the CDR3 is TGTGCCAGCAGCTTACAGACTGGAACTAATGAAAAACTGTTTTTT. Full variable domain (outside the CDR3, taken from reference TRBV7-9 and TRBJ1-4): DTGVSQNPRHKITKRGQNVTFRCDPISEHNRLYWYRQTLGQGPEFLTYFQNEAQLEKSRLLSDRFSAERPKGSFSTLEIQRTEQGDSAMYLCASSLQTGTNEKLFFGSGTQLSVL.

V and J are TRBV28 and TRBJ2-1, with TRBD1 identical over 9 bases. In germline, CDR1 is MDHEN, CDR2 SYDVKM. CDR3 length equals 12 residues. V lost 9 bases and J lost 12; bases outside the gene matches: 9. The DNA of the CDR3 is TGTGCCAGTTCCGGGACAGGGAGGCGGCAGTTCTTC. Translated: CASSGTGRRQFF.

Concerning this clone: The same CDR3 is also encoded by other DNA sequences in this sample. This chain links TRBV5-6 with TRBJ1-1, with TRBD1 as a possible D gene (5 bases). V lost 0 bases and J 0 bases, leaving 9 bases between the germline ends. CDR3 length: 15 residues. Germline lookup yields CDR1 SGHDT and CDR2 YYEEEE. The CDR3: CASSLVGAMNTEAFF. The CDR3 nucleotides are TGTGCCAGCAGCTTGGTTGGGGCCATGAACACTGAAGCTTTCTTT.

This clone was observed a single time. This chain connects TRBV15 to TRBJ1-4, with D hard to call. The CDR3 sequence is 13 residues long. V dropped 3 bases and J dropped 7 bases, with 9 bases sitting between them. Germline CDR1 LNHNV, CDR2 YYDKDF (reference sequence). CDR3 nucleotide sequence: TGTGCCACCAGCAGGCGGGCCGGTGAAAAACTGTTTTTT. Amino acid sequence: CATSRRAGEKLFF. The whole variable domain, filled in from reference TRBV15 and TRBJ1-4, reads DAMVIQNPRYQVTQFGKPVTLSCSQTLNHNVMYWYQQKSSQAPKLLFHYYDKDFNNEADTPDNFQSRRPNTSFCFLDIRSPGLGDTAMYLCATSRRAGEKLFFGSGTQLSVL.

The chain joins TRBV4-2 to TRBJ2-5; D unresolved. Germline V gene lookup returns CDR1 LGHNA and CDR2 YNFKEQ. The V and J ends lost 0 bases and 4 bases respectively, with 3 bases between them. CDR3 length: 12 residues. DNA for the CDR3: TGTGCCAGCAGCCAAGATAGAGAGACCCAGTACTTC. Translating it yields CASSQDRETQYF.

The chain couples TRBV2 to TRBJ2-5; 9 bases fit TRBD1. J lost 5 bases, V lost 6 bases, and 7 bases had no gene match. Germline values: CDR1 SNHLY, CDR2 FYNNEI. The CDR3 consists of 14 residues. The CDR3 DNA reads TGTGCCAGCAGAAAACAGGGGGCAGGGGAGACCCAGTACTTC. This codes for CASRKQGAGETQYF.

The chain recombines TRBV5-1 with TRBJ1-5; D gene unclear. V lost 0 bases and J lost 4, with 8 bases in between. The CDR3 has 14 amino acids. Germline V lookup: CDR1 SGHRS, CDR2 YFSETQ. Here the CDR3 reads CASSLEAGNQPQHF. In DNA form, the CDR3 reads TGCGCCAGCAGCTTGGAGGCAGGTAATCAGCCCCAGCATTTT.

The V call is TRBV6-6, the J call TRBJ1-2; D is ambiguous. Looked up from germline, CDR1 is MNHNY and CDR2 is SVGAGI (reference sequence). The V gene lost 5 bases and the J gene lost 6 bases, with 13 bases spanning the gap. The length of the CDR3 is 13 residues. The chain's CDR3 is CASSLHIYNGYTF. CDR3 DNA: TGTGCCAGCAGTCTCCACATATATAATGGCTACACCTTC.

CDR3 amino acids: CASSLTRPQYF. DNA for the CDR3: TGTGCCAGCAGCTTAACGCGGCCGCAGTATTTT. The chain has TRBV11-2 and TRBJ2-3; D is unclear. The V end was cut by 2 bases, the J end by 10 bases, with 7 bases between. The V gene's germline CDR1 is SGHAT and CDR2 FQNNGV. The CDR3 runs 11 residues.

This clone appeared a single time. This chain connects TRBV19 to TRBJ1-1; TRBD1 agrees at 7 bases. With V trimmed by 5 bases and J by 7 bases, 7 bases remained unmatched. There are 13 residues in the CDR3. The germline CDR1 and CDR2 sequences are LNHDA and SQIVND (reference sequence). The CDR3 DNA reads TGTGCCAGTAGTCCCGCGGACAGGCTTGAAGCTTTCTTT. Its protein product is CASSPADRLEAFF. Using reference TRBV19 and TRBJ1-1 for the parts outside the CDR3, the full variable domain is DGGITQSPKYLFRKEGQNVTLSCEQNLNHDAMYWYRQDPGQGLRLIYYSQIVNDFQKGDIAEGYSVSREKKESFPLTVTSAQKNPTAFYLCASSPADRLEAFFGQGTRLTVV.